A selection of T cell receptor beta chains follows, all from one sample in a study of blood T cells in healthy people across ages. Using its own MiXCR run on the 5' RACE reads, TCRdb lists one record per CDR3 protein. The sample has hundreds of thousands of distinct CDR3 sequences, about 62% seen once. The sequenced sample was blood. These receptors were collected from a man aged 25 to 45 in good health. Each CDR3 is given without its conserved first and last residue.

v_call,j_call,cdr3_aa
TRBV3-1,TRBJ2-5,ASRKRTSYQETQY
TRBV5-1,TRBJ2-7,ASSLEGIWDEQY
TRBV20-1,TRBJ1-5,SAAIGSNQPQH
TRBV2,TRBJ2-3,ASDVRSTDTQY
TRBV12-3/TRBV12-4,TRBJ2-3,ASSPFEGGTDTQY
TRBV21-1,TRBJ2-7,ASTSGRRTYEQY
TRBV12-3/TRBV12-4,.,ASGERTFETQY
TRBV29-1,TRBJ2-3,SVEGQAADTQY
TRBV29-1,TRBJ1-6,SVLTGTGLNSPLH
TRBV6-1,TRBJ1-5,ASSSNRGSNQPQH
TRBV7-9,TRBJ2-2,ASMGQVETGELF
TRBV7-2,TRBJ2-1,ASSLALSGRGNEQF
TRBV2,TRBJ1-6,ASRGDRAARSPLH
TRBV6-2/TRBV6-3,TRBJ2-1,ASSYGGSAGEQF
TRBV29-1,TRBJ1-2,SVEGTGTSNYGYT
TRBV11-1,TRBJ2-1,ASSLAQPYNEQF
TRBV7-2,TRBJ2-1,ASSPSGELLHEQF
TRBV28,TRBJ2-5,ASSSPGLAGKKGETQY
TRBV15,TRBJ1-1,ATTEGANTEAF
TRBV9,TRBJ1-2,ASSVDQAGGYT
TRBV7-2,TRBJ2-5,ASSLEGGGWETQY
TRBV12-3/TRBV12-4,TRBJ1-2,ASSVGPAIYGYT
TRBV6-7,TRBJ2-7,ASSYNGLAGGTYEQY
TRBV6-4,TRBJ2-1,ASSDSTSGNNEQF
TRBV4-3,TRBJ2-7,ASSQEWGTYEQY
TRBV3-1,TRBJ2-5,ASSYAFGGGETQY
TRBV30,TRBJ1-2,AWSRGQGSYGYT
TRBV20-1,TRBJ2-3,SAADPAGAVTQY
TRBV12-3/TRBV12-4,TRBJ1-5,ASSLRAQGSNQPQH
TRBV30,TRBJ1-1,AWRWARGEAF
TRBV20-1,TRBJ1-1,SARDLGRMNTEAF
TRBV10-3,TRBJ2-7,AIRGGGTGIQY
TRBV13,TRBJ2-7,ASSSGGPVLLYEQY
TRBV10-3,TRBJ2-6,AISWDGPSGANVLT
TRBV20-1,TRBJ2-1,SASSRSGTYNEQF
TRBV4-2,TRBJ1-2,ASSQDLAGAYGHT
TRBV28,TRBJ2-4,ASTTPAKNTQY
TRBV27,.,ASSLSGEGTYEQY
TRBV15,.,ATKRSGIAGNTYEQY
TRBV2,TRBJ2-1,ASTYSRALAGGEQF
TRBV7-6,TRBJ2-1,ASSLDSTWTQLSSYNEQF
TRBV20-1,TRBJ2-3,SATRETGTDTQY
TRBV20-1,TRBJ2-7,SAREGGFYEQY
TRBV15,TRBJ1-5,ATSSDRSVSYQPQH
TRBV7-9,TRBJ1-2,ASSLEYTGVGYT
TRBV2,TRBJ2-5,ASRGFVVEEQY
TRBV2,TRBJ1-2,ASSSGSTYGYT
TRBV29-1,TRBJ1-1,SVGRGQGTEAF
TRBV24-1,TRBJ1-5,ATSAYDSNQPQH
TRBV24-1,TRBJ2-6,ATSEAPGQSSGANVLT
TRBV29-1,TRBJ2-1,SVAGGQGRF
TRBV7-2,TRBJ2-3,ASSLGWLAVTDTQY
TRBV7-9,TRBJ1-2,ASRPQGQGQSGYT
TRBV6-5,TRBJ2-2,ASSYTAGSSAGELF
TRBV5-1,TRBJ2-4,ASSLAPGGLGQAENIQY